This T cell receptor beta chain was sequenced during a study of cytomegalovirus exposure and HLA in healthy donors. Use of 60 Vbeta and 13 Jbeta primers characterized the PCR. Measured with immunoSEQ multiplex PCR; TCRdb has only the in-frame clones, and not every one. The sample includes more than 95,000 clones, approximately 79% of them seen just once. Study-wide points: Further analysis, carried out later, found HLA-associated TCR beta chains more clonally expanded than equally common other chains. Some V segments, TRBV6-2 and TRBV6-3 among them, were indistinguishable and were therefore excluded.

Worth noting for this clone: Antigen specificity is unknown.

V trimming: 2 bases; J trimming: 5 bases; junction bases outside the gene matches: 9. The CDR3 spans 16 residues. Germline loops: CDR1 SGHRS, CDR2 YFSETQ. This sequence was found in a man aged 30 to 39 in good health and CMV-seronegative. Input material: PBMCs. V gene TRBV5-1 combines with J gene TRBJ1-2, with 10 bases matching TRBD1. CDR3 region: CASSFGPDRGSYGYTF. Here the CDR3 DNA reads TGCGCCAGCAGCTTTGGTCCGGACAGGGGGTCTTATGGCTACACCTTC.